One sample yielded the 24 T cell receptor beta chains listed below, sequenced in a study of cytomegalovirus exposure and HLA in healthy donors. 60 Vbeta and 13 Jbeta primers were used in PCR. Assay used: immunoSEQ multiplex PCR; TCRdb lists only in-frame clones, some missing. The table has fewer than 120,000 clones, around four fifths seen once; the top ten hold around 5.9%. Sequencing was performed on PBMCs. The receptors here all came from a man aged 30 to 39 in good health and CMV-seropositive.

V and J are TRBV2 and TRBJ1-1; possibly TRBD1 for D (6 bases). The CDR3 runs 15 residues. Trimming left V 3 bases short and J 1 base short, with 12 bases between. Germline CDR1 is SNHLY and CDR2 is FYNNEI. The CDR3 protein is CASSDMTGGNTEAFF. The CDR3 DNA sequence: TGTGCCAGCAGTGACATGACAGGCGGGAACACTGAAGCTTTCTTT.

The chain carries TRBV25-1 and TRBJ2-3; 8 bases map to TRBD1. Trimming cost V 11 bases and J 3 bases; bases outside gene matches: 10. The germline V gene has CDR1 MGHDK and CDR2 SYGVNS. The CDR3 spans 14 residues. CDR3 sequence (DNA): TGTGCCGGCCAGGGGGCGGTTTGGACAGATACGCAGTATTTT. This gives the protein CAGQGAVWTDTQYF.

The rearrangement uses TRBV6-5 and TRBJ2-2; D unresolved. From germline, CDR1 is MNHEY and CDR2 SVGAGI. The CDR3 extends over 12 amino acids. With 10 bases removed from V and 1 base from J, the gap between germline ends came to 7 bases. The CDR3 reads CATTQNTGELFF. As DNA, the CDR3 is TGTGCCACCACACAGAACACCGGGGAGCTGTTTTTT.

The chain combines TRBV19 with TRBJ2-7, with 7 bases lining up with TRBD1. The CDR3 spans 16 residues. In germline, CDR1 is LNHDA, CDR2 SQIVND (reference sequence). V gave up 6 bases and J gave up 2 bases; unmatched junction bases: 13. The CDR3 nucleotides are TGTGCCAGTAGCTCTAACCCGGGACAGTTGGCCTACGAGCAGTACTTC. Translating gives CASSSNPGQLAYEQYF. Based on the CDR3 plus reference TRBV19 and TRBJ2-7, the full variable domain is DGGITQSPKYLFRKEGQNVTLSCEQNLNHDAMYWYRQDPGQGLRLIYYSQIVNDFQKGDIAEGYSVSREKKESFPLTVTSAQKNPTAFYLCASSSNPGQLAYEQYFGPGTRLTVT.

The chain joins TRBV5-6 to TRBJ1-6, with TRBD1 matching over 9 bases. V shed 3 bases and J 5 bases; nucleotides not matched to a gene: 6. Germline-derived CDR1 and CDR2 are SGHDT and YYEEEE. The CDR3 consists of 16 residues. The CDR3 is CASSWGQGIDNSPLHF. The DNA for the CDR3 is TGTGCCAGCAGCTGGGGACAGGGTATAGATAATTCACCCCTCCACTTT.

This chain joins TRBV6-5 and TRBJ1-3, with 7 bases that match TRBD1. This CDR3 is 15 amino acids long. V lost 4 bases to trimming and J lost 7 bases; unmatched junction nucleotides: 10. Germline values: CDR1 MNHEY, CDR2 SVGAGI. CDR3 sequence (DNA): TGTGCCAGCAGTTCCGCCCGGACAGGAATGAACACCATATATTTT. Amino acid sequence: CASSSARTGMNTIYF.

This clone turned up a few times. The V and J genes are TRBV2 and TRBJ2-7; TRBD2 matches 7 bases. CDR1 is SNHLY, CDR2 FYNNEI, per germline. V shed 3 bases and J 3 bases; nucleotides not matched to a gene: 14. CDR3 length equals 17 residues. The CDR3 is CASSDPTAERGGYEQYF. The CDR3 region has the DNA TGTGCCAGCAGTGACCCCACGGCTGAGCGGGGAGGCTACGAGCAGTACTTC.

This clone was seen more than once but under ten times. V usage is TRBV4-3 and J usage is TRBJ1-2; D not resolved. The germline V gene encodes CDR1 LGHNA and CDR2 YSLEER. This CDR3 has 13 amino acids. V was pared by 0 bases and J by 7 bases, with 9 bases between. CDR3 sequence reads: CASSQEPGFGYTF. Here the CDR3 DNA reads TGCGCCAGCAGCCAAGAACCAGGCTTTGGCTACACCTTC.

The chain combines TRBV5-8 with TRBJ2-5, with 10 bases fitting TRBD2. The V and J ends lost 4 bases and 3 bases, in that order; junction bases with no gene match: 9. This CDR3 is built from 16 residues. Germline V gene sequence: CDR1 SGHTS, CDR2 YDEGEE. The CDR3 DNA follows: TGTGCCAGCAGCCCCCAAGCGGGGGGGCCTGAAGAGACCCAGTACTTC. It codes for CASSPQAGGPEETQYF.

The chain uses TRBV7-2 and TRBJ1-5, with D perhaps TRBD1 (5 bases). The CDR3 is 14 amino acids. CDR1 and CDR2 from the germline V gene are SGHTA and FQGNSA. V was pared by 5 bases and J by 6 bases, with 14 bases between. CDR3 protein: CASSPTGGFQPQHF. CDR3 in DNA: TGTGCCAGCAGCCCAACGGGGGGTTTTCAGCCCCAGCATTTT. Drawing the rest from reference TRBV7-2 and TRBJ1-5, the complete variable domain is GAGVSQSPSNKVTEKGKDVELRCDPISGHTALYWYRQSLGQGLEFLIYFQGNSAPDKSGLPSDRFSAERTGGSVSTLTIQRTQQEDSAVYLCASSPTGGFQPQHFGDGTRLSIL.

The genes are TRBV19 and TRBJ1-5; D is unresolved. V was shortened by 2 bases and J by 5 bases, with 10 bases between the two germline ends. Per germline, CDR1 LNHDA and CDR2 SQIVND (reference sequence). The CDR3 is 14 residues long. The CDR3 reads CASSISWRDQPQHF. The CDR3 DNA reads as TGTGCCAGTAGTATAAGTTGGAGAGATCAGCCCCAGCATTTT.

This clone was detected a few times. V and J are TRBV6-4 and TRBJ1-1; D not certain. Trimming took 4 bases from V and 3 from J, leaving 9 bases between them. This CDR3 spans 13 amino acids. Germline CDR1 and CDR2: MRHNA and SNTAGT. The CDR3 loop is CASSAREDTEAFF. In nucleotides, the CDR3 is TGTGCCAGCAGTGCCCGGGAGGACACTGAAGCTTTCTTT.

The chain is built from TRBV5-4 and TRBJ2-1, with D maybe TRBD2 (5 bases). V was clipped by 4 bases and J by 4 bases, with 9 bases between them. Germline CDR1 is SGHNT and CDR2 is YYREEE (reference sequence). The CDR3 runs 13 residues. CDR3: CASSPRDYNEQFF. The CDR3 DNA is TGTGCCAGCAGCCCGAGGGATTACAATGAGCAGTTCTTC.

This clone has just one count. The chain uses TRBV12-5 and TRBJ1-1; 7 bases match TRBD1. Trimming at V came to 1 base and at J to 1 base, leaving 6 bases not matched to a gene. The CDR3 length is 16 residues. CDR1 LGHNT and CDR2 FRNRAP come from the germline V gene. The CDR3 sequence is CASGLDRQGWNTEAFF. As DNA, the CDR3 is TGTGCTAGTGGTTTGGATCGACAGGGCTGGAACACTGAAGCTTTCTTT.

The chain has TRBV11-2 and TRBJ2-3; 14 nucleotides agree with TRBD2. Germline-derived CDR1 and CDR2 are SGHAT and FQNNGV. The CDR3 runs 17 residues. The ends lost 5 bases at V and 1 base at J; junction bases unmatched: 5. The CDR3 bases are TGTGCCAGCAGCGGACTAGCGGGGGGCGGGGGCACAGATACGCAGTATTTT. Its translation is CASSGLAGGGGTDTQYF.

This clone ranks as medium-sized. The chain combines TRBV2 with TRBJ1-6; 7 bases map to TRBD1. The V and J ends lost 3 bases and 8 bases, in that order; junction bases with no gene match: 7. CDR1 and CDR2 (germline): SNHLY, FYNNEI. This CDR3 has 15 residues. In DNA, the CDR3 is TGTGCCAGCAGTGACCTGACAGGGACTGATTCACCCCTCCACTTT. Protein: CASSDLTGTDSPLHF.

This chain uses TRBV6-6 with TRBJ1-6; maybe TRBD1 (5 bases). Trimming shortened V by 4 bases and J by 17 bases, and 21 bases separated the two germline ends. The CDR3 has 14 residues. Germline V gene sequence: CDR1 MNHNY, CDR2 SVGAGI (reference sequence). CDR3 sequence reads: CASSLPGLTRDFHF. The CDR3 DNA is TGTGCCAGCAGTTTGCCGGGACTCACCAGGGACTTCCACTTT.

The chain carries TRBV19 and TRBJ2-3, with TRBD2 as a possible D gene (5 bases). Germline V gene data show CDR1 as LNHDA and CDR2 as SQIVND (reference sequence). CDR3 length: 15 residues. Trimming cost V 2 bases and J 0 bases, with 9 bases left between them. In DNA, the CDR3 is TGTGCCAGTAGTATAAGTAGGGAGAGCACAGATACGCAGTATTTT. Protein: CASSISRESTDTQYF.

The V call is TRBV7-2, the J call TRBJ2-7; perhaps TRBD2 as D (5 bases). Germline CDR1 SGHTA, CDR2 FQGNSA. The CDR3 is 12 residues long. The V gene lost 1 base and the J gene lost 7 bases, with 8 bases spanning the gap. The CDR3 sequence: CASSLDRGEQYF. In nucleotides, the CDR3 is TGTGCCAGCAGCTTAGACCGCGGGGAGCAGTACTTC. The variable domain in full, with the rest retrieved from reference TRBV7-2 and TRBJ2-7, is GAGVSQSPSNKVTEKGKDVELRCDPISGHTALYWYRQSLGQGLEFLIYFQGNSAPDKSGLPSDRFSAERTGGSVSTLTIQRTQQEDSAVYLCASSLDRGEQYFGPGTRLTVT.

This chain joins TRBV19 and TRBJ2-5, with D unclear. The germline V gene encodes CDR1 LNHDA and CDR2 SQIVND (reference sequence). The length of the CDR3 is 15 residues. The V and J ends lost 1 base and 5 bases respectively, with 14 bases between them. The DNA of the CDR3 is TGTGCCAGTAGTATAGGACGAATAACCAGGGAGACCCAGTACTTC. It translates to CASSIGRITRETQYF.

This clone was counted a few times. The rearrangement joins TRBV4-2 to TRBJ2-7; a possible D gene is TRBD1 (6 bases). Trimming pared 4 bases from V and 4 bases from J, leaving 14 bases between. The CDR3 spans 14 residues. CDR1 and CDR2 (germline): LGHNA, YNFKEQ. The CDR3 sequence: CASSPPGHPYEQYF. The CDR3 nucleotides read TGTGCCAGCAGCCCACCGGGACACCCTTACGAGCAGTACTTC.

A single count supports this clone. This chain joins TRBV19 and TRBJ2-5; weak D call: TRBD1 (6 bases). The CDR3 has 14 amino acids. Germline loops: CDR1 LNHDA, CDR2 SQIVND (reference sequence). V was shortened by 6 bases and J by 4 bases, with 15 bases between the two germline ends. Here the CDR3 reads CASSAQGYGETQYF. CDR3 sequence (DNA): TGTGCCAGTAGCGCTCAGGGGTATGGAGAGACCCAGTACTTC.

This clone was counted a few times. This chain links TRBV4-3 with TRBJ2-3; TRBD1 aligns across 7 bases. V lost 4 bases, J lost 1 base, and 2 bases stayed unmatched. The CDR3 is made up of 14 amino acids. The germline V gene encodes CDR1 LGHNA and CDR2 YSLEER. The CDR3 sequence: CASSRQGRTDTQYF. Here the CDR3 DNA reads TGCGCCAGCAGCCGACAGGGACGCACAGATACGCAGTATTTT.

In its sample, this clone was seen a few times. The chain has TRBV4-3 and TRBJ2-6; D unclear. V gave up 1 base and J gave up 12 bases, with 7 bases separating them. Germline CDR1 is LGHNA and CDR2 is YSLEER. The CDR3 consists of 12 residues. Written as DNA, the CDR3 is TGCGCCAGCAGCCAAGTCTCAGGCGTCCTGACTTTC. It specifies CASSQVSGVLTF.